This T cell receptor beta chain was identified in a study of cytomegalovirus exposure and HLA in healthy donors. A multiplex PCR was run with 60 Vbeta primers and 13 Jbeta primers. Clones were read by immunoSEQ multiplex PCR, and TCRdb kept only the in-frame ones, dropping some. The sample lists 150,000 to 160,000 clones, 80% seen once, with around 5.2% in the top ten. Regarding the study as a whole: Common viral pathogens (according to a later analysis) appeared linked to several of the most significant clusters. Rarity marked most TCR sequences, yet some public TCRs occurred in many donors. In vitro assays verified that three CMV-associated chains recognized CMV antigens specifically. TCR beta V segments were, for the most part, productive about 87% or about 30% of the time in an earlier analysis.

Trimming removed 7 bases from V and 1 base from J; junction bases left unmatched: 7. CDR3 length equals 14 residues. Germline CDR1 SQVTM, CDR2 ANQGSEA. Comment on this clone: Antigen unknown.

The specimen was PBMCs. The chain links TRBV29-1 to TRBJ1-1, with 9 bases that match TRBD1. The TCR was taken from a middle-aged woman in good health and CMV-seropositive. CDR3 protein: CSAAATGGNTEAFF. CDR3 sequence (DNA): TGCAGCGCCGCAGCGACAGGGGGGAACACTGAAGCTTTCTTT.